The 24 T cell receptor beta chains in this list originate from one sample, sequenced in a study of OX40 agonist ivuxolimab in advanced cancers. Libraries were prepared by immunoSEQ multiplex PCR; TCRdb keeps only in-frame clonotypes and omits some of them. Found here are roughly 80,000 clones, more than 85% of them singletons; the top ten hold over 11%. The input for sequencing was CD4+ or CD8+ T cells sorted from blood, taken in a trial of the OX40 agonist ivuxolimab. These receptors originate from an adult with an advanced solid tumor such as melanoma, head and neck, liver or kidney cancer.

This clone was found a few times. The chain has TRBV2 and TRBJ1-1; D is uncertain. In germline, CDR1 is SNHLY, CDR2 FYNNEI. CDR3 length: 13 residues. Trimming took 3 bases from V and 1 from J, leaving 6 bases between them. The chain's CDR3 is CASSDEANTEAFF. CDR3 DNA: TGTGCCAGCAGTGACGAGGCGAACACTGAAGCTTTCTTT.

The chain has TRBV7-3 and TRBJ2-7; 8 bases line up with TRBD1. V trimming: 5 bases; J trimming: 1 base; junction bases outside the gene matches: 10. Germline V CDR1 and CDR2: SGHTA, FQGTGA. The CDR3 spans 16 residues. The CDR3 DNA follows: TGTGCCAGCAGCGTCATTTGGGACAGGAAATCCTACGAGCAGTACTTC. Protein: CASSVIWDRKSYEQYF.

The chain uses TRBV30 and TRBJ2-2, with D possibly TRBD1 on 5 matching bases. Germline CDR1 reads GTSNPN; CDR2 reads SVGIG (reference sequence). The V end was cut by 5 bases, the J end by 5 bases, with 12 bases between. The CDR3 has 13 amino acids. The CDR3 here is CAWSQGATGELFF. As DNA, the CDR3 is TGTGCCTGGTCCCAGGGTGCTACCGGGGAGCTGTTTTTT.

The CDR3 here is CASSLVWSVTGDSTDTQYF. The CDR3 bases are TGCGCCAGCAGCTTGGTTTGGTCGGTGACAGGGGACAGCACAGATACGCAGTATTTT. The chain carries TRBV5-1 and TRBJ2-3; TRBD1 agrees at 8 bases. The germline V gene encodes CDR1 SGHRS and CDR2 YFSETQ. With V trimmed by 0 bases and J by 0 bases, 12 bases remained unmatched. The CDR3 consists of 19 residues.

The chain is built from TRBV7-9 and TRBJ1-2, with D perhaps TRBD1 (5 bases). V lost 5 bases and J lost 8, with 21 bases in between. The CDR3 runs 15 residues. CDR1 is SEHNR, CDR2 FQNEAQ, per germline (reference sequence). The CDR3, as DNA: TGTGCCAGCAGCCCAGAAGGCCCAGGGAAGGGGGGCTACACCTTC. Translation: CASSPEGPGKGGYTF.

The gene calls are TRBV19 and TRBJ2-4; the D gene is possibly TRBD2 (6 bases). CDR1 LNHDA and CDR2 SQIVND come from the germline V gene (reference sequence). CDR3 length: 12 amino acids. Trimming pared 10 bases from V and 8 bases from J, leaving 15 bases between. CDR3 sequence: CATWQGGHIQYF. The DNA of the CDR3 is TGTGCCACTTGGCAGGGAGGTCACATTCAGTACTTC. The full variable domain, with the rest looked up from reference TRBV19 and TRBJ2-4, is DGGITQSPKYLFRKEGQNVTLSCEQNLNHDAMYWYRQDPGQGLRLIYYSQIVNDFQKGDIAEGYSVSREKKESFPLTVTSAQKNPTAFYLCATWQGGHIQYFGAGTRLSVL.

The chain recombines TRBV11-2 with TRBJ2-5; perhaps TRBD1 as D (5 bases). Germline assignment: CDR1 SGHAT and CDR2 FQNNGV. Trimming removed 5 bases from V and 5 bases from J, with 9 bases in between. The CDR3 extends over 12 amino acids. Written as DNA, the CDR3 is TGTGCCAGCAGCACAGCAGGGGAGACCCAGTACTTC. It translates to CASSTAGETQYF.

The V gene is TRBV30, the J gene TRBJ2-3, with a weak D call TRBD1 (6 bases). The germline V gene encodes CDR1 GTSNPN and CDR2 SVGIG (reference sequence). Trimming took off 4 bases at V and 2 bases at J, with 13 bases between the two ends. CDR3 length: 14 amino acids. DNA of the CDR3: TGTGCCTGGACGGACAGAGAAATCACAGATACGCAGTATTTT. Translation gives CAWTDREITDTQYF.

V usage is TRBV7-2 and J usage is TRBJ2-7; D gene unclear. CDR3 length equals 11 residues. V lost 5 bases and J 4 bases, leaving 6 bases between the germline ends. Germline V gene sequence: CDR1 SGHTA, CDR2 FQGNSA. CDR3 sequence (DNA): TGTGCCAGCAGCCCCAGTTACGAGCAGTACTTC. Its translation is CASSPSYEQYF.

The genes are TRBV6-6 and TRBJ2-7; no reliable D call. This CDR3 comprises 14 residues. Trimming took 0 bases from V and 2 from J, leaving 8 bases between them. Looked up from germline, CDR1 is MNHNY and CDR2 is SVGAGI (reference sequence). The DNA of the CDR3 is TGTGCCAGCAGTTACTCCCGGGCGGCCTACGAGCAGTACTTC. It is translated as CASSYSRAAYEQYF.

J is TRBJ2-3 and V is TRBV7-2; 13 bases match TRBD2. Looked up from germline, CDR1 is SGHTA and CDR2 is FQGNSA. There are 18 residues in the CDR3. With 1 base clipped from V and 3 bases from J, the junction kept 7 bases outside the gene matches. The CDR3 spells CASSLGSGLAGVTDTQYF. Written as DNA, the CDR3 is TGTGCCAGCAGCTTAGGTTCTGGACTAGCGGGAGTGACAGATACGCAGTATTTT.

The rearrangement links TRBV29-1 to TRBJ2-2; 9 positions agree with TRBD1. CDR3 length equals 16 residues. CDR1 and CDR2 from the germline V gene are SQVTM and ANQGSEA. The J segment lost 1 base and the V segment lost 5 bases, leaving 8 bases of the junction unmatched. DNA for the CDR3: TGCAGCGTTTCCGAGGCGACAGGGGGGAACACCGGGGAGCTGTTTTTT. As protein: CSVSEATGGNTGELFF.

This clone was seen a few times. The chain couples TRBV19 to TRBJ1-1; D not resolved. Per germline, CDR1 LNHDA and CDR2 SQIVND (reference sequence). This CDR3 has 13 residues. Trimming shortened V by 5 bases and J by 0 bases, and 7 bases separated the two germline ends. CDR3 DNA sequence: TGTGCCAGTAGTCGAGCCGTGAACACTGAAGCTTTCTTT. It yields the protein CASSRAVNTEAFF.

The V call is TRBV7-2, the J call TRBJ1-5, with unresolved D. The CDR3 length is 15 residues. The germline V gene has CDR1 SGHTA and CDR2 FQGNSA. The V end lost 1 base, the J end lost 6 bases, and 13 bases lay between the germline ends. CDR3 bases: TGTGCCAGCAGCTTAGTCCTCGGCGCCGGTCAGCCCCAGCATTTT. Amino acid sequence: CASSLVLGAGQPQHF. Combining the CDR3 with reference TRBV7-2 and TRBJ1-5 gives the whole variable domain GAGVSQSPSNKVTEKGKDVELRCDPISGHTALYWYRQSLGQGLEFLIYFQGNSAPDKSGLPSDRFSAERTGGSVSTLTIQRTQQEDSAVYLCASSLVLGAGQPQHFGDGTRLSIL.

The V gene is TRBV13, the J gene TRBJ2-2, with 12 bases that match TRBD2. The CDR3 sequence is 15 residues long. Germline CDR1 reads PRHDT; CDR2 reads FYEKMQ (reference sequence). Trimming cost V 7 bases and J 3 bases; bases outside gene matches: 3. The DNA of the CDR3 is TGTGCCAGCATTCTAGCGGGAGGGGACACCGGGGAGCTGTTTTTT. Residues: CASILAGGDTGELFF.

The chain links TRBV14 to TRBJ2-1, with D tentatively TRBD2 (5 bases). V lost 0 bases and J 4 bases, leaving 13 bases between the germline ends. Germline V gene data show CDR1 as SGHDN and CDR2 as FVKESK. The CDR3 spans 16 residues. CDR3 DNA: TGTGCCAGCAGCCAAGATGCGGGCGGACCTTACAATGAGCAGTTCTTC. The encoded protein is CASSQDAGGPYNEQFF.

The V call is TRBV7-6, the J call TRBJ2-5, with D possibly TRBD1 on 5 matching bases. The CDR3 extends over 15 amino acids. Germline CDR1 and CDR2: SGHVS and FNYEAQ. Trimming removed 1 base from V and 1 base from J, with 10 bases in between. For the CDR3, the DNA is TGTGCCAGCAGCTTAGGATGGGGCGTCCAAGAGACCCAGTACTTC. Encoded protein: CASSLGWGVQETQYF.

This sequence joins TRBV4-1 and TRBJ2-7; D may be TRBD2 (5 bases). Trimming removed 1 base at V and 3 bases at J, with 7 bases between. This CDR3 contains 13 residues. The germline V gene has CDR1 MGHRA and CDR2 YSYEKL. The CDR3 loop is CASSQVRDYEQYF. The DNA of the CDR3 is TGCGCCAGCAGCCAAGTACGGGACTACGAGCAGTACTTC.

The rearrangement uses TRBV4-1 and TRBJ2-3, with D possibly being TRBD1 or TRBD2 (5 bases each). CDR3 size: 13 residues. Germline assignment: CDR1 MGHRA and CDR2 YSYEKL. Trimming left V 1 base short and J 4 bases short, with 6 bases between. The CDR3, as DNA: TGCGCCAGCAGCCAAGTGGGGGCAGATACGCAGTATTTT. The encoded protein is CASSQVGADTQYF.

The chain employs TRBV12-5 and TRBJ1-1; TRBD1 aligns across 9 bases. This CDR3 region has 15 residues. Germline V gene data show CDR1 as LGHNT and CDR2 as FRNRAP. The V segment lost 5 bases and the J segment 11 bases; nucleotides outside the gene matches: 15. DNA for the CDR3: TGTGCTAGTGGTCAGGGGACAGGGCATGTATACCCCGCTTTCTTT. Translating it yields CASGQGTGHVYPAFF.

This rearrangement joins TRBV28 to TRBJ1-2; 7 bases map to TRBD1. Looked up from germline, CDR1 is MDHEN and CDR2 is SYDVKM. The length of the CDR3 is 14 residues. J was trimmed by 3 bases and V by 8 bases; bases with no gene match: 9. The CDR3: CASGAPRGHYGYTF. The CDR3 coding sequence is TGTGCCAGCGGGGCACCGAGGGGGCACTATGGCTACACCTTC.

The chain couples TRBV10-3 to TRBJ2-7, with 7 bases that match TRBD1. V gave up 3 bases and J gave up 3 bases; unmatched junction bases: 5. CDR1 and CDR2 (germline): ENHRY, SYGVKD. The CDR3 length is 14 residues. As DNA, the CDR3 is TGTGCCATCAGTGAAGTCGGGACAGTCTACGAGCAGTACTTC. Protein: CAISEVGTVYEQYF.

The table lists this clone with a few counts. V gene TRBV5-6 combines with J gene TRBJ1-1; 7 nucleotides align to TRBD1. The germline gives CDR1 SGHDT, CDR2 YYEEEE. V lost 4 bases, J lost 3 bases, and 6 bases stayed unmatched. The CDR3 is 14 residues long. The CDR3 loop is CASSDRVEDTEAFF. The CDR3 DNA reads TGTGCCAGCAGCGACAGGGTTGAGGACACTGAAGCTTTCTTT.

The CDR3 spells CASSSSDKTYNEQFF. CDR3 DNA sequence: TGTGCCAGCAGCTCCTCGGACAAGACCTACAATGAGCAGTTCTTC. The chain combines TRBV7-2 with TRBJ2-1; possibly TRBD1 for D (5 bases). The germline V and J ends were trimmed by 4 bases and 2 bases, with 12 bases remaining between them. Germline CDR1 SGHTA, CDR2 FQGNSA. The CDR3 runs to 15 residues.